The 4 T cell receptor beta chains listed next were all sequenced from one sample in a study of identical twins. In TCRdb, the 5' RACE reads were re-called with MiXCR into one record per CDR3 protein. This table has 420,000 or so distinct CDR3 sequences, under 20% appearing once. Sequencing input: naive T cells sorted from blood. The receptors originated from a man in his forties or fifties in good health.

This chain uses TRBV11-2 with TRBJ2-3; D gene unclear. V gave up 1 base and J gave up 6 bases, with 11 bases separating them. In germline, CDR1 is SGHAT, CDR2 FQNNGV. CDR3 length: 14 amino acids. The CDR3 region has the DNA TGTGCCAGCAGCTTAGGGCTATTGACGGATACGCAGTATTTT. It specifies CASSLGLLTDTQYF.

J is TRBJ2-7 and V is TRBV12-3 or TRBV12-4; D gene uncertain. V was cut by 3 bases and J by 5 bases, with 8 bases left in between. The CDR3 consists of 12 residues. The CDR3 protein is CASSLMSDEQYF. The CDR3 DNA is TGTGCCAGCAGTTTGATGAGTGACGAGCAGTACTTC.

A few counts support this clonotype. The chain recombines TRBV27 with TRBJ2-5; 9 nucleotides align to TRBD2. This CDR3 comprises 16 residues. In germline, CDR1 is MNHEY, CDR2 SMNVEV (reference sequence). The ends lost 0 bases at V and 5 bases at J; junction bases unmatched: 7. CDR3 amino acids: CASSLSRSGSSETQYF. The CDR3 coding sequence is TGTGCCAGCAGTTTATCGCGTAGCGGGAGTTCTGAGACCCAGTACTTC.

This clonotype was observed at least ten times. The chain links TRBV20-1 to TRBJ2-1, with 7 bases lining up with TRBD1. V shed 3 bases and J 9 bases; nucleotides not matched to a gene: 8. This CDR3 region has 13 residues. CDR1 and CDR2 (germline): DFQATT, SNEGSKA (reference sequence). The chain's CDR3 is CSARLTGETEQFF. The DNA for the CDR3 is TGCAGTGCTAGGCTTACAGGGGAAACTGAGCAGTTCTTC.